The 27 T cell receptor beta chains presented below share a single source sample, sequenced in a study of cytomegalovirus exposure and HLA in healthy donors. Amplification used 60 Vbeta primers and 13 Jbeta primers. Here immunoSEQ multiplex PCR was the method, and the copy in TCRdb shows in-frame clones only, minus some. Of 150,000 to 180,000 clones listed, about 84% were seen once; the top ten hold over 5%. The sequenced sample was PBMCs. These receptors all stem from a woman between 40 and 55 years old in good health and CMV-seropositive.

This clone has only one observation. The J gene is TRBJ2-1, the V gene TRBV5-1; D ambiguous. The CDR3 runs 15 residues. The ends were cut back, 0 bases at V and 2 bases at J, with 9 bases in the middle. Germline values: CDR1 SGHRS, CDR2 YFSETQ. In nucleotides, the CDR3 is TGCGCCAGCAGCTTGGAACTGTCGGCCTACAATGAGCAGTTCTTC. Protein: CASSLELSAYNEQFF.

In this sample, this clone turned up a few times. V usage is TRBV30 and J usage is TRBJ2-2; 11 bases map to TRBD2. Trimming at V came to 2 bases and at J to 4 bases, leaving 6 bases not matched to a gene. The germline V gene encodes CDR1 GTSNPN and CDR2 SVGIG (reference sequence). This CDR3 comprises 16 residues. The CDR3 DNA is TGTGCCTGGAGTATATGGACTAGCGGGTTCACCGGGGAGCTGTTTTTT. Protein product: CAWSIWTSGFTGELFF.

The V gene is TRBV19, the J gene TRBJ1-4, with 7 nucleotides matching TRBD1. Germline V gene sequence: CDR1 LNHDA, CDR2 SQIVND (reference sequence). Trimming removed 1 base from V and 8 bases from J; junction bases left unmatched: 10. The CDR3 totals 16 residues. In DNA form, the CDR3 reads TGTGCCAGTAGTATAGGAGGACAGGCTGTCGGGGAAAAACTGTTTTTT. As protein: CASSIGGQAVGEKLFF.

With regard to this clone: A read error may produce the germline difference seen at one junction end. V is TRBV15 and J is TRBJ2-1; 9 bases agree with TRBD2. From germline, CDR1 is LNHNV and CDR2 YYDKDF (reference sequence). There are 15 residues in the CDR3. Written as DNA, the CDR3 is TGTGCCACCAGTAGAGAGTTAGCGGGAGTATATGAGCAGTTCTTC. It is translated as CATSRELAGVYEQFF.

The V and J genes are TRBV2 and TRBJ2-7; D is ambiguous. CDR3 length equals 15 residues. CDR1 and CDR2 from the germline V gene are SNHLY and FYNNEI. V lost 0 bases to trimming and J lost 2 bases, with 11 bases between them. CDR3 sequence reads: CASSEAPRFPYEQYF. The CDR3 nucleotides read TGTGCCAGCAGTGAAGCGCCCCGGTTCCCCTACGAGCAGTACTTC. Based on the CDR3 plus reference TRBV2 and TRBJ2-7, the full variable domain is EPEVTQTPSHQVTQMGQEVILRCVPISNHLYFYWYRQILGQKVEFLVSFYNNEISEKSEIFDDQFSVERPDGSNFTLKIRSTKLEDSAMYFCASSEAPRFPYEQYFGPGTRLTVT.

This clone came up a few times. V gene TRBV7-8 combines with J gene TRBJ2-1, with 8 bases identical to TRBD2. After removal of 3 bases from V and 0 bases from J, the junction contained 10 bases not matched to a gene. Looked up from germline, CDR1 is SGHVS and CDR2 is FQNEAQ. The CDR3 contains 18 residues. CDR3 region: CASSFTSGLSSSYNEQFF. Written as DNA, the CDR3 is TGTGCCAGCAGCTTTACTAGCGGACTATCAAGCTCCTACAATGAGCAGTTCTTC.

This sequence joins TRBV27 and TRBJ2-5, with D unclear. Germline values: CDR1 MNHEY, CDR2 SMNVEV (reference sequence). Trimming took 0 bases from V and 7 from J, leaving 15 bases between them. The CDR3 totals 15 residues. As DNA, the CDR3 is TGTGCCAGCAGTTTATCGGCGGCGGCCCCGGGGACCCAGTACTTC. Translated: CASSLSAAAPGTQYF.

The rearrangement uses TRBV30 and TRBJ1-3, with 8 bases that match TRBD1. V shed 0 bases, J shed 4 bases, and the junction held 5 bases outside the gene matches. The CDR3 runs 15 residues. Germline loops: CDR1 GTSNPN, CDR2 SVGIG (reference sequence). This CDR3 is CAWSVQGVSGNTIYF. The CDR3 nucleotides read TGTGCCTGGAGTGTACAGGGGGTTTCAGGAAACACCATATATTTT.

This clone was seen just once. The chain couples TRBV5-3 to TRBJ2-7; the match to TRBD2 covers 14 bases. TRBV5-3 is classed as an ORF, of uncertain function. Trimming at V came to 4 bases and at J to 4 bases, leaving 7 bases not matched to a gene. The CDR3 spans 16 residues. The DNA of the CDR3 is TGTGCCAGAAGCCTGGGACTAGCGGGAGTAAGGTACGAGCAGTACTTC. Protein sequence: CARSLGLAGVRYEQYF.

The genes are TRBV11-2 and TRBJ2-1; 8 nucleotides match TRBD2. After removal of 8 bases from V and 8 bases from J, the junction contained 8 bases not matched to a gene. The germline CDR1 and CDR2 sequences are SGHAT and FQNNGV. CDR3 size: 13 residues. As DNA, the CDR3 is TGTGCCAGCTCCCTCGGGGGGGTCGATGAGCAGTTCTTC. Protein: CASSLGGVDEQFF.

The rearrangement links TRBV11-3 to TRBJ2-1; 12 bases align to TRBD2. CDR1 is SGHNT and CDR2 is YENEEA in the germline V gene. V was clipped by 0 bases and J by 5 bases; unmatched bases: 5. The CDR3 sequence is 17 residues long. The CDR3 loop is CASSLDLLAGGNNEQFF. The DNA of the CDR3 is TGTGCCAGCAGCTTAGACTTACTAGCGGGAGGCAACAATGAGCAGTTCTTC.

This clone was observed once. This chain joins TRBV7-8 and TRBJ2-7; the D is unclear. The V and J ends lost 1 base and 1 base respectively, with 8 bases between them. The CDR3 sequence is 14 residues long. From germline, CDR1 is SGHVS and CDR2 FQNEAQ. In DNA, the CDR3 is TGTGCCAGCAGCTTAGAGCAGGCTTCCTACGAGCAGTACTTC. This translates into CASSLEQASYEQYF.

The rearrangement joins TRBV29-1 to TRBJ2-1; possible D gene TRBD1, 5 bases. Trimming left V 5 bases short and J 4 bases short, with 15 bases between. This CDR3 contains 14 residues. The germline V gene encodes CDR1 SQVTM and CDR2 ANQGSEA. Written as DNA, the CDR3 is TGCAGCGTTTATGGACACCTAATATACAATGAGCAGTTCTTC. Translated, it gives CSVYGHLIYNEQFF.

The chain combines TRBV5-1 with TRBJ2-3; D is unclear. Germline V gives CDR1 SGHRS, CDR2 YFSETQ. The V and J ends lost 4 bases and 0 bases respectively, with 12 bases between them. The CDR3 is 15 residues long. The CDR3 DNA follows: TGCGCCAGCAGCCCCGGATCAGGAAGCACAGATACGCAGTATTTT. Translation: CASSPGSGSTDTQYF.

The chain recombines TRBV5-6 with TRBJ1-1; TRBD1 might be the D (6 bases). V lost 4 bases to trimming and J lost 1 base, with 8 bases between them. CDR3 length: 13 residues. From germline, CDR1 is SGHDT and CDR2 YYEEEE. CDR3 sequence reads: CASSLQGNTEAFF. In nucleotides, the CDR3 is TGTGCCAGCAGCCTACAGGGGAACACTGAAGCTTTCTTT.

The chain joins TRBV10-2 to TRBJ2-4; TRBD2 aligns across 8 bases. The CDR3 is made up of 13 amino acids. Germline V lookup: CDR1 WSHSY, CDR2 SAAADI. The junction had 8 bases not matched to a gene; V was cut back by 10 bases and J by 6 bases. This CDR3 reads CATGGGGGNIQYF. The CDR3 DNA is TGCGCCACCGGGGGGGGCGGGGGAAACATTCAGTACTTC.

This chain uses TRBV6-5 with TRBJ1-1, with D possibly being TRBD1 (6 bases). CDR1 and CDR2 (germline): MNHEY, SVGAGI. With 8 bases removed from V and 5 bases from J, the gap between germline ends came to 12 bases. This CDR3 spans 12 amino acids. CDR3 sequence: CASWGHTTEAFF. DNA of the CDR3: TGTGCCAGCTGGGGGCACACTACTGAAGCTTTCTTT.

The V call is TRBV2, the J call TRBJ2-2; 7 bases map to TRBD2. Germline V lookup: CDR1 SNHLY, CDR2 FYNNEI. Trimming removed 4 bases from V and 8 bases from J; junction bases left unmatched: 10. The CDR3 totals 15 residues. CDR3 in amino acids: CASSVSGTFLGELFF. In DNA form, the CDR3 reads TGTGCCAGCAGTGTAAGCGGGACCTTTCTGGGGGAGCTGTTTTTT.

The chain combines TRBV2 with TRBJ1-5; no definite D call. Germline V gives CDR1 SNHLY, CDR2 FYNNEI. V was trimmed by 6 bases and J by 2 bases, leaving 11 bases between them. This CDR3 spans 14 amino acids. DNA for the CDR3: TGTGCCAGCAGGACACATAACGGCAATCAGCCCCAGCATTTT. Encoded protein: CASRTHNGNQPQHF.

V gene TRBV5-1 combines with J gene TRBJ2-7, with 10 nucleotides matching TRBD2. CDR1 and CDR2 from the germline V gene are SGHRS and YFSETQ. Trimming removed 2 bases from V and 3 bases from J; junction bases left unmatched: 5. CDR3 size: 15 residues. CDR3 DNA sequence: TGCGCCAGCAGCTTTCTAGCGGGAGCGAACTACGAGCAGTACTTC. Translation: CASSFLAGANYEQYF. Full variable domain (outside the CDR3, taken from reference TRBV5-1 and TRBJ2-7): KAGVTQTPRYLIKTRGQQVTLSCSPISGHRSVSWYQQTPGQGLQFLFEYFSETQRNKGNFPGRFSGRQFSNSRSEMNVSTLELGDSALYLCASSFLAGANYEQYFGPGTRLTVT.

V and J are TRBV30 and TRBJ2-5; 10 bases fit TRBD2. With V trimmed by 3 bases and J by 5 bases, 15 bases remained unmatched. Germline V gene sequence: CDR1 GTSNPN, CDR2 SVGIG (reference sequence). The CDR3 has 17 amino acids. The CDR3 nucleotides read TGTGCCTGGAGAGGGGGGATAATAGCGGGAGGCGCGGAGACCCAGTACTTC. Its protein is CAWRGGIIAGGAETQYF.

The rearrangement links TRBV14 to TRBJ2-2; no reliable D call. CDR1 and CDR2 (germline): SGHDN, FVKESK. V dropped 4 bases and J dropped 7 bases, with 13 bases sitting between them. The CDR3 extends over 14 amino acids. The CDR3 spells CASSPTLASGELFF. CDR3 in DNA: TGTGCCAGCAGCCCCACCCTTGCTAGCGGGGAGCTGTTTTTT.

This chain connects TRBV5-1 to TRBJ2-7; D remains ambiguous. In germline, CDR1 is SGHRS, CDR2 YFSETQ. The CDR3 contains 14 residues. V dropped 0 bases and J dropped 0 bases, with 7 bases sitting between them. The DNA for the CDR3 is TGCGCCAGCAGCTTGGACCCCAGCTCCTACGAGCAGTACTTC. Translating it yields CASSLDPSSYEQYF.

This clone occurred once. This chain uses TRBV30 with TRBJ2-2; D is perhaps TRBD2 (6 bases). Trimming cost V 1 base and J 6 bases, with 6 bases left between them. The CDR3 length is 12 residues. Germline V gene data show CDR1 as GTSNPN and CDR2 as SVGIG (reference sequence). This CDR3 is CAWSGGAGELFF. The DNA of the CDR3 is TGTGCCTGGAGTGGCGGGGCCGGGGAGCTGTTTTTT.

The chain links TRBV27 to TRBJ2-7; 9 positions agree with TRBD1. With 5 bases clipped from V and 2 bases from J, the junction kept 4 bases outside the gene matches. Per germline, CDR1 MNHEY and CDR2 SMNVEV (reference sequence). The CDR3 consists of 14 residues. CDR3 DNA sequence: TGTGCCAGCAGTAGGGACAGGGTAACCTACGAGCAGTACTTC. It is translated as CASSRDRVTYEQYF.

This clone was picked up one time. The chain links TRBV29-1 to TRBJ2-7; 12 bases match TRBD2. The CDR3 extends over 16 amino acids. The germline CDR1 and CDR2 sequences are SQVTM and ANQGSEA. V shed 5 bases, J shed 5 bases, and the junction held 13 bases outside the gene matches. CDR3 coding DNA: TGCAGCGTTCGACTAGCGGGAGTGACGCGCTGGGACGAGCAGTACTTC. This encodes CSVRLAGVTRWDEQYF.

This sequence joins TRBV5-4 and TRBJ2-3, with 8 bases lining up with TRBD2. The CDR3 is 16 amino acids. The V and J ends lost 6 bases and 5 bases, in that order; junction bases with no gene match: 14. CDR1 SGHNT and CDR2 YYREEE come from the germline V gene (reference sequence). The CDR3 coding sequence is TGTGCCAGCAAACGTGGGGCGGGAGGATCGGGAGATACGCAGTATTTT. Its protein product is CASKRGAGGSGDTQYF.